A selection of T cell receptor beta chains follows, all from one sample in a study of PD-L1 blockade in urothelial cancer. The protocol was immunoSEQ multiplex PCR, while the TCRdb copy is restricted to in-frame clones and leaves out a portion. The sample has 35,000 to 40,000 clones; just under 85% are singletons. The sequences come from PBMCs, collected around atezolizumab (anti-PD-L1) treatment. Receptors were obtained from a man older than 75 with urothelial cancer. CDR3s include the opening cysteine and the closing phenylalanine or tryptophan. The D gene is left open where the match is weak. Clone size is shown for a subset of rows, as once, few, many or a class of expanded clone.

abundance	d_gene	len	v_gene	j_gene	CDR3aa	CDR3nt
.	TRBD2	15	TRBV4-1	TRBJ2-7	CASSQEGGSWNEQYF	TGCGCCAGCAGCCAAGAGGGCGGGAGCTGGAACGAGCAGTACTTC
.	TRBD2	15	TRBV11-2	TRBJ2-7	CASSLGPSGVYEQYF	TGTGCCAGCAGCTTAGGTCCTAGCGGGGTCTACGAGCAGTACTTC
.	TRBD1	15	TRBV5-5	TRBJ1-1	CASSRAGTGNTEAFF	TGTGCCAGCAGCCGAGCCGGGACAGGGAACACTGAAGCTTTCTTT
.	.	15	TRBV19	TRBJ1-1	CASIRTGFMNTEAFF	TGTGCCAGTATTAGAACAGGATTTATGAACACTGAAGCTTTCTTT
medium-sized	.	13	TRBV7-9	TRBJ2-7	CASSPTNGSEQYF	TGTGCCAGCAGCCCTACTAATGGTAGCGAGCAGTACTTC
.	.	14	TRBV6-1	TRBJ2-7	CASKEHEPTYEQYF	TGTGCCAGCAAAGAACATGAACCCACCTACGAGCAGTACTTC
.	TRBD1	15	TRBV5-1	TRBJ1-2	CASSTDRVPNYGYTF	TGCGCCAGCAGCACCGACAGGGTACCTAACTATGGCTACACCTTC
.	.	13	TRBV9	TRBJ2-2	CASSEQVGGELFF	TGTGCCAGCAGCGAGCAGGTCGGCGGGGAGCTGTTTTTT
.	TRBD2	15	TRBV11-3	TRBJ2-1	CASSFSGPSGNEQFF	TGTGCCAGCAGCTTTAGCGGGCCCAGTGGGAATGAGCAGTTCTTC
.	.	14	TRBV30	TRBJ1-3	CAWSVFRSGNTIYF	TGTGCCTGGAGTGTCTTTCGCTCTGGAAACACCATATATTTT
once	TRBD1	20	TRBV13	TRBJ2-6	CASSLLVTGTGVSGANVLTF	TGTGCCAGCAGCTTATTAGTAACCGGGACAGGCGTCTCTGGGGCCAACGTCCTGACTTTC
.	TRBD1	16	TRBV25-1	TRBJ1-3	CASSPTGAASGNTIYF	TGTGCCAGCAGCCCGACAGGGGCGGCTTCCGGAAACACCATATATTTT
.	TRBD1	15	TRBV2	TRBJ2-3	CASSEGTGITDTQYF	TGTGCCAGCAGTGAAGGGACAGGGATCACAGATACGCAGTATTTT
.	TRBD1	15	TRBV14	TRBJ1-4	CASSQDRDRREKLFF	TGTGCCAGCAGCCAAGATAGGGACAGGAGGGAAAAACTGTTTTTT
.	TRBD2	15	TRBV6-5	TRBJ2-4	CASRPSKGLGNIQYF	TGTGCCAGCAGGCCCAGCAAGGGACTAGGAAACATTCAGTACTTC
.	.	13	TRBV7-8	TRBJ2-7	CASSLEEGQEQYF	TGTGCCAGCAGCTTAGAGGAAGGACAGGAGCAGTACTTC
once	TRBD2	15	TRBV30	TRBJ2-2	CAWNSGRAPPGELFF	TGTGCCTGGAATAGCGGGAGGGCCCCCCCCGGGGAGCTGTTTTTT
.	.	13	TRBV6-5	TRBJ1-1	CASRYSLNTEAFF	TGTGCCAGCAGATACAGCCTTAACACTGAAGCTTTCTTT
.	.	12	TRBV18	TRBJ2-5	CASSPVQETQYF	TGTGCCAGCTCACCCGTCCAAGAGACCCAGTACTTC
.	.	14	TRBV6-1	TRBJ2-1	CASIPRGPYNEQFF	TGTGCCAGCATCCCCCGCGGTCCTTACAATGAGCAGTTCTTC
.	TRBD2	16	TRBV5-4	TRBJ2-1	CASSYSSGLRDNEQFF	TGTGCCAGCAGCTATTCTAGCGGGCTTAGGGACAATGAGCAGTTCTTC
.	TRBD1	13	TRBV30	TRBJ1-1	CQNATGIETEAFF	TGTCAAAACGCGACAGGGATTGAAACTGAAGCTTTCTTT
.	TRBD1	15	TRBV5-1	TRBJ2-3	CASSQGTGISDTQYF	TGCGCCAGCAGCCAGGGGACAGGTATATCGGATACGCAGTATTTT
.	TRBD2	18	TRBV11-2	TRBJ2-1	CASSLQAASGRSYNEQFF	TGTGCCAGCAGCCTCCAGGCGGCTAGCGGGAGGAGCTACAATGAGCAGTTCTTC
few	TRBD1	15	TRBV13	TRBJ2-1	CASSRPGQGSDEQFF	TGTGCCAGCAGCAGACCAGGACAGGGTTCGGATGAGCAGTTCTTC
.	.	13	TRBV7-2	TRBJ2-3	CASRSRQEDTQYF	TGTGCCAGCCGCTCCCGTCAAGAGGATACGCAGTATTTT
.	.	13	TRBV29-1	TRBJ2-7	CSVVALSSYEQYF	TGCAGCGTTGTAGCGCTTAGCTCCTACGAGCAGTACTTC
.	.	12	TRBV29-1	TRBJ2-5	CSVAPREETQYF	TGCAGCGTGGCCCCTAGAGAAGAGACCCAGTACTTC
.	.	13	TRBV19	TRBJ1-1	CASSIGGNTEAFF	TGTGCCAGTAGTATAGGAGGGAACACTGAAGCTTTCTTT
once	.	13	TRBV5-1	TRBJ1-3	CASRSRSGNTIYF	TGCGCCAGCAGGTCGCGATCCGGAAACACCATATATTTT
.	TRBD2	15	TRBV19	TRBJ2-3	CASSIQRESTDTQYF	TGTGCCAGTAGTATTCAGCGGGAGAGCACAGATACGCAGTATTTT
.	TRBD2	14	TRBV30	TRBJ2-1	CAWSRSGAYNEQFF	TGTGCCTGGAGTCGGAGCGGGGCCTACAATGAGCAGTTCTTC
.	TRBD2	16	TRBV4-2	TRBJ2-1	CASSQEGGREHNEQFF	TGTGCCAGCAGCCAAGAAGGAGGGCGGGAGCACAATGAGCAGTTCTTC
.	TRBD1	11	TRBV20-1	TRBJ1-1	CSAKQGAWAFF	TGCAGTGCAAAACAGGGGGCATGGGCTTTCTTT
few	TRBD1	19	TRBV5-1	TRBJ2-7	CASSFSSAARRGSSYEQYF	TGCGCCAGCAGCTTCAGTTCGGCGGCGCGCAGGGGGAGCTCCTACGAGCAGTACTTC
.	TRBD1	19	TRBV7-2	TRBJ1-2	CASSLTSATGKTLNYGYTF	TGTGCCAGCAGCTTAACCTCCGCGACAGGGAAAACTTTAAACTATGGCTACACCTTC
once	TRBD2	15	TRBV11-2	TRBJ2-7	CASSFPASGASEQYF	TGTGCCAGCAGCTTTCCCGCCAGCGGGGCAAGCGAGCAGTACTTC
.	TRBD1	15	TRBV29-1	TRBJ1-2	CSVAQGQGARYGYTF	TGCAGCGTTGCCCAAGGACAGGGGGCGAGGTATGGCTACACCTTC
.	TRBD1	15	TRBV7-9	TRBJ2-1	CASTLGTGGYNEQFF	TGTGCCAGCACCCTGGGGACAGGGGGCTACAATGAGCAGTTCTTC
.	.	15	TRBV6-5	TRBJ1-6	CASRVSPRDNSPLHF	TGTGCCAGCAGAGTATCACCCAGGGATAATTCACCCCTCCACTTT
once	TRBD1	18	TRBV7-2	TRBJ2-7	CASSLAFPGRGRNYEQYF	TGTGCCAGCAGCTTAGCCTTCCCGGGCAGGGGGCGAAATTACGAGCAGTACTTC
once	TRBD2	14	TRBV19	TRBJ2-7	CASRIAGGDGEQYF	TGTGCCAGTAGGATAGCGGGAGGGGACGGCGAGCAGTACTTC
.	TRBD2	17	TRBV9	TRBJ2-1	CASSVRLAGYVENEQFF	TGTGCCAGCAGCGTAAGACTAGCGGGATATGTGGAGAATGAGCAGTTCTTC
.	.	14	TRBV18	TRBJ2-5	CASSPTTGRGTQYF	TGTGCCAGCTCACCTACGACAGGGCGGGGGACCCAGTACTTC
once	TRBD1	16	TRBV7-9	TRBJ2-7	CASRPLGNRGSYEQYF	TGTGCCAGCAGGCCCCTGGGGAACAGGGGGAGCTACGAGCAGTACTTC
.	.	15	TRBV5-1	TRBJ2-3	CASSLQHPNTDTQYF	TGCGCCAGCAGCTTGCAACACCCGAACACAGATACGCAGTATTTT
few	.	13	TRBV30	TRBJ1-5	CAWSSQSNQPQHF	TGTGCCTGGAGTAGTCAGAGCAATCAGCCCCAGCATTTT
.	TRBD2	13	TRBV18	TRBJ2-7	CASSTSGIGEQYF	TGTGCCAGCTCAACTAGCGGGATCGGCGAGCAGTACTTC
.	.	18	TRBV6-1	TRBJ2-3	CASSERGPTGASTDTQYF	TGTGCCAGCAGTGAAAGAGGTCCTACGGGAGCTTCCACAGATACGCAGTATTTT
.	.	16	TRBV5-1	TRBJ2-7	CASSLGDWGPSYEQYF	TGCGCCAGCAGCTTGGGGGATTGGGGGCCTTCCTACGAGCAGTACTTC